This T cell receptor beta chain was observed in a study of spatial heterogeneity in lung cancer. This CDR3 is 13 amino acids long. The ends were cut back, 7 bases at V and 2 bases at J, with 11 bases in the middle. Germline V gene sequence: CDR1 SNHLY, CDR2 FYNNEI. TCRdb fed the 5' RACE reads into MiXCR, producing one record per CDR3 protein. In the table there are about 45,000 distinct CDR3 sequences, about an eighth of which are singletons. Described time point: sample taken at primary tumor resection. Sequencing of whole RNA from tumor, nontumor lung or frozen PBMC involved no sorting. The receptor's source is a female donor with early-stage non-small cell lung cancer. The sequencing used PBMCs, collected at surgery. The rearrangement uses TRBV2 and TRBJ1-2; D call uncertain. CDR3 protein: CASTLQLNYGYTF. CDR3 bases: TGTGCCAGCACGTTGCAGTTGAACTATGGCTACACCTTC.